This T cell receptor (beta chain) was observed in a study of monozygotic twins with inflammatory bowel disease (dated by TCRdb to the late 2010s). About the study as a whole: The full study comprised approximately 28 monozygotic twin pairs: nine German pairs (four IBD-concordant, five IBD-discordant) and 19 IBD-discordant Danish pairs. Disease-associated traits were sought mainly through comparisons between IBD patients and their genetically identical healthy co-twins within discordant pairs. Each individual had, on average, about 151 000 unique TCRalpha sequences and 181 000 unique TCRbeta sequences available for analysis. Points the paper makes about the study in general: Concordant and discordant twins showed no difference in repertoire similarity, possibly because of limited statistical power. A decrease in TCRbeta repertoire diversity, as measured by inverse Simpson index, was observed in IBD patients compared with their healthy co-twins. Distinction between different T cell subtypes could not be achieved in the analysis. Because patients were on differing immunosuppressive treatments, the repertoires may have picked up extra background noise and inter-individual variability. The results gave no support for a single strong signal or clonotype linked to IBD. Compared with healthy twins, IBD patients shared fewer clonotypes with other individuals, and the difference was most pronounced in patients with signs of disease activity.

On this clonotype: No antigen is known for it.

Its CDR3 holds 14 amino acids, cysteine through phenylalanine. No DNA has been recorded. From a lookup of the germline V gene (reference sequence), CDR1 and CDR2 are DFQATT and SNEGSKA. A roughly 2.6 ml peripheral blood sample was drawn into PAXgene tubes per donor and stored at -80°C. Without T cell sorting, total RNA was isolated from whole blood using the PAXgene blood miRNA kit on an automated QIAcube. Peripheral blood from monozygotic twin pairs concordant or discordant for inflammatory bowel disease was subjected to deep TCRalpha and TCRbeta repertoire profiling with unique molecular barcoding. Smoking habits were recorded for all twin pairs, with individuals classified as current, former or never smokers. The method behind the library was 5' RACE. For each TCR library, 3,000 to 3,500 ng of total RNA was used. For each sample, cDNA synthesis was carried out in eight separate reactions using SMARTScribe reverse transcriptase. During cDNA synthesis, template switching was used to introduce unique molecular identifiers that contained a 6-nucleotide sample barcode. Two nested PCRs of about 15 and 9 cycles amplified the TCRalpha and TCRbeta cDNA, and bead purification followed each PCR. Before amplification, the cDNA was treated with uracil DNA-glycosylase and purified using the QIAquick PCR purification kit. The second PCR added Illumina TruSeq-compatible adapters along with sample-specific barcodes. TapeStation and Qubit were used to check library quality and concentration, and 5 ng of each library was pooled. The pooled libraries were sequenced with 2 x 100 bp reads and custom sequencing primers on an Illumina HiSeq2500 single-index Rapid Run. The paper's data handling went like this. PCR and sequencing errors were corrected by UMI-based consensus assembly using MiGEC version 1.2.6. MiXCR version 2.1.1 was used for V(D)J alignment, clonotype assembly and CDR3 extraction. Normalisation of gene usage, clonotype sharing and MAIT/NKT TCR abundance was achieved by analysing the top 1000, 10 000 and 20 000 clonotypes per sample. Diversity was computed as the inverse Simpson index with the vegan R package after downsampling to 27 000 UMIs. Statistical testing used paired Mann-Whitney U tests on the discordant twin pairs and applied Benjamini-Hochberg correction for multiple testing. TCRdb reprocessed the reads, reporting each CDR3 protein sequence once and no DNA. The V and J calls, along with clone size, are taken from TCRdb and not from the paper's own processing. This sample's table has entries for 400,000 to 500,000 distinct CDR3 sequences. The ten largest clones add up to approximately 2.3% of the sample.

Material for sequencing was blood. This TCR was recovered from a human donor with ulcerative colitis or Crohn's disease, or a healthy co-twin of an affected twin (not recorded which). The chain was built from TRBV20-1 and TRBJ2-7; without DNA, the TCRdb call of TRBD1 cannot be checked. CDR3 loop: CSAQRGGHGYEQYF.